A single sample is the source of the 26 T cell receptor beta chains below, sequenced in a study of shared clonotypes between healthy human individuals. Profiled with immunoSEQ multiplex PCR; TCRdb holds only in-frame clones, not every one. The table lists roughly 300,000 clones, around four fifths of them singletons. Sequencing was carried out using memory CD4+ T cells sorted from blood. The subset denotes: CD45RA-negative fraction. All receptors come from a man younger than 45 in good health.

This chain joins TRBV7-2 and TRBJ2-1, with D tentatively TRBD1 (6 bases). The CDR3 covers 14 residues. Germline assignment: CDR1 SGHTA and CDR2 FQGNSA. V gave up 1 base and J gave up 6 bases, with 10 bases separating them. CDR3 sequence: CASSLEGHLNEQFF. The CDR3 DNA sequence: TGTGCCAGCAGCTTAGAGGGACACCTCAATGAGCAGTTCTTC.

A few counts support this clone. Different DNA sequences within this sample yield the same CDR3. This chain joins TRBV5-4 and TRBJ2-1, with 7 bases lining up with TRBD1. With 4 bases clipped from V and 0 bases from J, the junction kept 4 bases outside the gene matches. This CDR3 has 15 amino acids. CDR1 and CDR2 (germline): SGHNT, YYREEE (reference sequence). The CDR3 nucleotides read TGTGCCAGCAGCCCCACAGGGGACTCCTACAATGAGCAGTTCTTC. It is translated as CASSPTGDSYNEQFF.

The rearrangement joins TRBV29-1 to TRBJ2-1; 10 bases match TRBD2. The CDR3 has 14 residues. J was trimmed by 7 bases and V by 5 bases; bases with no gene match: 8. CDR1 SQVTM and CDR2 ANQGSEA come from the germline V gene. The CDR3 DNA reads TGCAGCGTTACGCCGGGACTAGCGAGGAATGAGCAGTTCTTC. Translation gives CSVTPGLARNEQFF.

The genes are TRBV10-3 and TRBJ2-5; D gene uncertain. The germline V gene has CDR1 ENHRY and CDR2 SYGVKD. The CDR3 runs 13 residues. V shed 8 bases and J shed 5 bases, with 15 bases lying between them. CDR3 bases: TGTGCCATCGGGCTCCTCAGCCAGGAGACCCAGTACTTC. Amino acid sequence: CAIGLLSQETQYF.

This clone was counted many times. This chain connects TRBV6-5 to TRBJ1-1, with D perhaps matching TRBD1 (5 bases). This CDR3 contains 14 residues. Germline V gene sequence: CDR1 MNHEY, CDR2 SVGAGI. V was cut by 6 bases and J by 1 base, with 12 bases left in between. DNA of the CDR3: TGTGCCAGCAGCCCAACAGGCCCGAACACTGAAGCTTTCTTT. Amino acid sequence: CASSPTGPNTEAFF.

Written as DNA, the CDR3 is TGTGCCAGCAGCTTAATGTTGGCTAGCGGGAGCAATGAGCAGTTCTTC. This sequence encodes CASSLMLASGSNEQFF. V usage is TRBV11-2 and J usage is TRBJ2-1; 10 bases fit TRBD2. After removal of 2 bases from V and 6 bases from J, the junction contained 7 bases not matched to a gene. The length of the CDR3 is 16 residues. CDR1 is SGHAT and CDR2 is FQNNGV in the germline V gene.

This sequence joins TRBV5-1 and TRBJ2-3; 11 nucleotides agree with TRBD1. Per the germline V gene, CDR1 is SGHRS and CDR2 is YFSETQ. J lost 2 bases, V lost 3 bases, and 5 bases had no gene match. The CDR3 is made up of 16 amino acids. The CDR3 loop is CASSYRDRGFTDTQYF. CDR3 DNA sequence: TGCGCCAGCAGCTACCGGGACAGGGGGTTCACAGATACGCAGTATTTT.

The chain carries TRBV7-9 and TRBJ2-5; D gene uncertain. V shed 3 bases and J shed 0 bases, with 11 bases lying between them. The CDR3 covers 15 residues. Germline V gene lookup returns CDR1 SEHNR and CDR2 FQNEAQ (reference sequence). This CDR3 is CASSFGENYQETQYF. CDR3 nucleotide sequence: TGTGCCAGCAGCTTTGGTGAAAACTACCAAGAGACCCAGTACTTC.

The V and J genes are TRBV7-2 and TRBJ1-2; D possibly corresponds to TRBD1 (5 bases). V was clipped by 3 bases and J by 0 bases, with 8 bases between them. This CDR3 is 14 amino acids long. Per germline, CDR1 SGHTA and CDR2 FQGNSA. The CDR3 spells CASSFQTANYGYTF. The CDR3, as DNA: TGTGCCAGCAGCTTCCAGACAGCTAACTATGGCTACACCTTC.

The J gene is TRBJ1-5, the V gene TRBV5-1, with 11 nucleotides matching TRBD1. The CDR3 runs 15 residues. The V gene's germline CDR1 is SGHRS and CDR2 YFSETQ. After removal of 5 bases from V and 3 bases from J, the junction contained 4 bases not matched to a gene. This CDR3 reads CASRWGQGVNQPQHF. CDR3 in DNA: TGCGCCAGCAGATGGGGACAGGGGGTCAATCAGCCCCAGCATTTT.

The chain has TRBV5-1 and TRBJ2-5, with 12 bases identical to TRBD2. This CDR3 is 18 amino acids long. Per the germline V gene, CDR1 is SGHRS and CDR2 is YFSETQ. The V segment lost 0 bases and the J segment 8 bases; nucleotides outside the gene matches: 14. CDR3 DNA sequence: TGCGCCAGCAGCTTGGGCGTCCTGACTAGCGGGGGCTCAGGAACCCAGTACTTC. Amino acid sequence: CASSLGVLTSGGSGTQYF. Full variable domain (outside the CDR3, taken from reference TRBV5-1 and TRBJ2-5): KAGVTQTPRYLIKTRGQQVTLSCSPISGHRSVSWYQQTPGQGLQFLFEYFSETQRNKGNFPGRFSGRQFSNSRSEMNVSTLELGDSALYLCASSLGVLTSGGSGTQYFGPGTRLLVL.

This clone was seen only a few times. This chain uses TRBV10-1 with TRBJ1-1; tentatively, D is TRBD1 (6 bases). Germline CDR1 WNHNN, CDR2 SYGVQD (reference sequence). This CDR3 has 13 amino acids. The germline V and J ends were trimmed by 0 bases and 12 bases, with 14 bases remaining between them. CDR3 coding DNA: TGCGCCAGCAGTGAGTCAGGGCAGGGGAGAACTTTCTTT. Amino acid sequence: CASSESGQGRTFF.

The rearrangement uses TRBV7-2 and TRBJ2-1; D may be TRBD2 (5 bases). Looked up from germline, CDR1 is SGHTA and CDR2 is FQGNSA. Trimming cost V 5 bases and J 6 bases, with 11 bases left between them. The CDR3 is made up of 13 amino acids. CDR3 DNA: TGTGCCAGCAGCCAGACTAATGTCAATGAGCAGTTCTTC. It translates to CASSQTNVNEQFF.

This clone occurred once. The CDR3 nucleotides are TGTGCCAGCGGGGTTAGCGGGGCCTACGAGCAGTACTTC. Protein: CASGVSGAYEQYF. This chain connects TRBV25-1 to TRBJ2-7; 8 positions agree with TRBD2. Losses at the gene ends were 8 bases for V and 2 bases for J; bases not matched to a gene: 5. Germline CDR1 reads MGHDK; CDR2 reads SYGVNS. This CDR3 contains 13 residues.

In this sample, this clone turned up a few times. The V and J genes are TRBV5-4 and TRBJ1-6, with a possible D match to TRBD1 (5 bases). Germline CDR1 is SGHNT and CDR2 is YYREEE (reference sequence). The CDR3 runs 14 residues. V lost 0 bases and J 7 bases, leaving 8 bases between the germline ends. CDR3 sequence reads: CASSLDRPNSPLHF. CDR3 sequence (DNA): TGTGCCAGCAGCTTGGACAGGCCCAATTCACCCCTCCACTTT.

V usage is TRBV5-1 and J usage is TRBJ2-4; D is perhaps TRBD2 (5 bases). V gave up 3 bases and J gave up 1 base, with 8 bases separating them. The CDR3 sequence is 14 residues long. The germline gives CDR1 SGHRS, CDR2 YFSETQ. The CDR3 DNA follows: TGCGCCAGCAGCTCCGCGGGTGCCAAAAACATTCAGTACTTC. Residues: CASSSAGAKNIQYF.

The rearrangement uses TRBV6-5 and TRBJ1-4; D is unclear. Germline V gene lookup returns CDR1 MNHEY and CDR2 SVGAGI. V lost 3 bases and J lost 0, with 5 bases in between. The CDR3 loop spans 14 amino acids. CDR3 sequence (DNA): TGTGCCAGCAGTTATGCGCCAACTAATGAAAAACTGTTTTTT. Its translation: CASSYAPTNEKLFF.

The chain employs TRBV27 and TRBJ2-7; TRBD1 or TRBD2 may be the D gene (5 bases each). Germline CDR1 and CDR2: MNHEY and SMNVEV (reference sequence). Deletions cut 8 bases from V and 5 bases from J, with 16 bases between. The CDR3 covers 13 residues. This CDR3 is CASRGLPLNEQYF. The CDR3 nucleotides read TGTGCCAGCCGGGGCCTCCCTCTCAACGAGCAGTACTTC.

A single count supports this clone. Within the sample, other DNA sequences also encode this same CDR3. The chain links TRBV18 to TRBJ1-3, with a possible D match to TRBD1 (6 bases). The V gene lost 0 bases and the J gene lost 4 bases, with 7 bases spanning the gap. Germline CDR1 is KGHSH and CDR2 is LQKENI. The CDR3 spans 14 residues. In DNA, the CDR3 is TGTGCCAGCTCACCACCCGGGACAGGAAACACCATATATTTT. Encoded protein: CASSPPGTGNTIYF.

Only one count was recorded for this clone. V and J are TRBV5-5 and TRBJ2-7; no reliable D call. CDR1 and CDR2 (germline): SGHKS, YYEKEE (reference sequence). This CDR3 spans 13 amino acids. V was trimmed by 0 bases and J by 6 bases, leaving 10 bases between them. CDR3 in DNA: TGTGCCAGCAGCTTGGCCTTTGTCGGCGAGCAGTACTTC. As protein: CASSLAFVGEQYF.

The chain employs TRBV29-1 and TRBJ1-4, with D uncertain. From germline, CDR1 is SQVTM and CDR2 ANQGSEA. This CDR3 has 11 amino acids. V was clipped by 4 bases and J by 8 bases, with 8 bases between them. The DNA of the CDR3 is TGCAGCGTTGCCACGAAAGAAAAACTGTTTTTT. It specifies CSVATKEKLFF.

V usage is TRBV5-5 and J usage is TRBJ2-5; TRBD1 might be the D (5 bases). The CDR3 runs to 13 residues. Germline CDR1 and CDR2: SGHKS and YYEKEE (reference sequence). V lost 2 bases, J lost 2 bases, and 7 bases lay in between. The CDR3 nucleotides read TGTGCCAGCAGCTTTGACAGACAAGAGACCCAGTACTTC. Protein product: CASSFDRQETQYF.

In DNA form, the CDR3 reads TGTGCCAGCAGCGTAGCTGCGGACAGGGACTCACGAGGCGAGCAGTACTTC. This codes for CASSVAADRDSRGEQYF. The rearrangement links TRBV9 to TRBJ2-7, with 8 bases that match TRBD1. V lost 0 bases and J lost 6; bases outside the gene matches: 14. There are 17 residues in the CDR3. Germline V gene sequence: CDR1 SGDLS, CDR2 YYNGEE.

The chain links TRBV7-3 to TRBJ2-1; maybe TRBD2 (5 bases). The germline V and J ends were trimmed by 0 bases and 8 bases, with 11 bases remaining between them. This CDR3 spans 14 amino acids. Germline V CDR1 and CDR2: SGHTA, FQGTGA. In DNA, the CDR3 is TGTGCCAGCAGCTTAACGAGGGTTGGGTATGAGCAGTTCTTC. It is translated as CASSLTRVGYEQFF.

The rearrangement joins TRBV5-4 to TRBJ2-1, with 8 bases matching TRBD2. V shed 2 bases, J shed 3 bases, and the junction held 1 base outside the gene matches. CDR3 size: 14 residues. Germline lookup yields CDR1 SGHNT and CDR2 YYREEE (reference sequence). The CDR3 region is CASSLAGDYNEQFF. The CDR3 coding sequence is TGTGCCAGCAGCTTAGCGGGAGACTACAATGAGCAGTTCTTC.

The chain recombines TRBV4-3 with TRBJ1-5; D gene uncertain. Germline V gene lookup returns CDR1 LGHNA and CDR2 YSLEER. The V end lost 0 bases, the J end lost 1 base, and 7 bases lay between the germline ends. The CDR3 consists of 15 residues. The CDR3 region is CASSQDNGSNQPQHF. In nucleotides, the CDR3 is TGCGCCAGCAGCCAAGATAACGGCAGCAATCAGCCCCAGCATTTT.